These T cell receptor beta chains were read from a single sample in a study of blood T cells in healthy people across ages. Each CDR3 protein is one row after TCRdb ran MiXCR on the 5' RACE reads. The table records about a million distinct CDR3 sequences, roughly half of them present only once. The material sequenced was blood. All receptors derive from a woman between 55 and 75 years old in good health. CDR3s include the opening cysteine and the closing phenylalanine or tryptophan. D genes are given only for firm matches. For some rows the clone size is stated as once, few or many, or as a class when expanded; others skip it.

>TRBJ1-2|-|few|TRBV12-3/TRBV12-4
CASSLDSGYSYTF
TGTGCCAGCAGTTTAGATTCAGGGTATAGCTACACCTTC
>TRBJ2-3|TRBD2|-|TRBV11-2
CASSSVSGGTDTQYF
TGTGCCAGCAGCTCGGTTAGCGGGGGCACAGATACGCAGTATTTT
>TRBJ2-7|-|-|TRBV3-1
CASSQGLTGQSYEQYF
TGTGCCAGCAGCCAAGGGTTGACAGGACAATCCTACGAGCAGTACTTC
>TRBJ2-2|-|-|TRBV15
CATSSLIVGPNTGELFF
TGTGCCACCAGCAGTCTGATAGTCGGTCCTAACACCGGGGAGCTGTTTTTT
>TRBJ2-4|-|-|TRBV5-5
CASSPGPEGIQYF
TGTGCCAGCAGCCCTGGACCCGAGGGCATTCAGTACTTC
>TRBJ2-7|-|-|TRBV27
CASSITGYEQYF
TGTGCCAGCAGTATTACAGGGTACGAGCAGTACTTC
>TRBJ2-7|TRBD1|-|TRBV15
CATSPTGGKYEQYF
TGTGCCACCAGCCCAACAGGGGGCAAATACGAGCAGTACTTC
>TRBJ2-7|-|few|TRBV3-1
CASSQRGFRTYEQYF
TGTGCCAGCAGCCAGCGGGGTTTTCGAACCTACGAGCAGTACTTC
>TRBJ2-7|TRBD2|-|TRBV28
CASSSPTSGRAYEQYF
TGTGCCAGCAGTTCGCCGACTAGCGGGAGGGCCTACGAGCAGTACTTC
>TRBJ2-1|-|-|TRBV20-1
CSARDGAGHYNEQFF
TGCAGTGCTAGAGACGGCGCGGGCCACTACAATGAGCAGTTCTTC
>TRBJ2-1|-|-|TRBV4-2
CASNQDFLGSPAYNEQFF
TGTGCCAGCAACCAAGATTTTCTAGGGAGCCCGGCCTACAATGAGCAGTTCTTC
>TRBJ2-3|TRBD2|-|TRBV29-1
CSASSGITDTQYF
TGCAGCGCCAGTAGCGGGATAACAGATACGCAGTATTTT
>TRBJ1-2|-|-|TRBV5-6
CATAREPNGYTF
TGTGCCACCGCCCGGGAGCCTAATGGCTACACCTTC
>TRBJ2-7|-|few|TRBV2
CASSEPGLSYEQYF
TGTGCCAGCAGTGAACCAGGGTTATCCTACGAGCAGTACTTC
>TRBJ2-5|TRBD1|-|TRBV10-3
CASSLRGLTGETQYF
TGTGCCAGCAGCCTCCGTGGACTGACAGGGGAGACCCAGTACTTC
>TRBJ2-5|-|-|TRBV20-1
CSARVIGSGQETQYF
TGCAGTGCTAGAGTGATAGGGAGTGGGCAAGAGACCCAGTACTTC
>TRBJ1-5|-|-|TRBV4-3
CASSQDWAAPRAQHF
TGCGCCAGCAGCCAAGATTGGGCAGCCCCTAGAGCCCAGCATTTT
>TRBJ2-1|-|-|TRBV29-1
CSVGGGSGQTYNEQFF
TGCAGCGTGGGTGGGGGTTCAGGACAGACCTACAATGAGCAGTTCTTC
>TRBJ2-5|-|-|TRBV15
CATSRDFQETQYF
TGTGCCACCAGCAGAGATTTCCAAGAGACCCAGTACTTC
>TRBJ1-2|-|-|TRBV11-2
CASSPAGTGYTF
TGTGCCAGCAGCCCTGCAGGGACTGGCTACACCTTC
>TRBJ2-1|-|-|TRBV20-1
CSATPLIRRGLVEYNEQFF
TGCAGTGCTACACCTCTAATTCGTCGGGGCCTCGTGGAGTACAATGAGCAGTTCTTC